This TCR beta chain was profiled in a study of shared clonotypes between healthy human individuals. Losses at the gene ends were 6 bases for V and 7 bases for J; bases not matched to a gene: 12. Germline loops: CDR1 ENHRY, CDR2 SYGVKD. The CDR3 has 15 amino acids. Sequencing used immunoSEQ multiplex PCR; TCRdb keeps in-frame clones, though not all of them. The table lists some 1 million clones, 65% to 80% of them singletons. The sequenced material came from memory CD4+ T cells sorted from blood. Sample subset: CD45RA-negative fraction. This chain connects TRBV10-3 to TRBJ1-2, with 9 bases fitting TRBD1. This clonotype was sampled from a man aged 18 to 30 in good health. CDR3 nucleotide sequence: TGTGCCATCAGGCTACCGGGACAGGGAGAAAGTGGCTACACCTTC. Translating gives CAIRLPGQGESGYTF.